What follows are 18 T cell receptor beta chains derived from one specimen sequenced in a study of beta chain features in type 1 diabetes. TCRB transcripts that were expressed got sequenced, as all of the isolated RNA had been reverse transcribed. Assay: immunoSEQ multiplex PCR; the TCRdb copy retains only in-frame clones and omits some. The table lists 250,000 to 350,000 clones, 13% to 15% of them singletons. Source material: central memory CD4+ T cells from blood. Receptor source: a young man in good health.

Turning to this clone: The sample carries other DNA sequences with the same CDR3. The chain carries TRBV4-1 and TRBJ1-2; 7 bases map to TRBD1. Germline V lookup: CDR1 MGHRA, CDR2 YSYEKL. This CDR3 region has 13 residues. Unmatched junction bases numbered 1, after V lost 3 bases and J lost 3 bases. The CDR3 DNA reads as TGCGCCAGCAGCCACGGGACAGACTATGGCTACACCTTC. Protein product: CASSHGTDYGYTF.

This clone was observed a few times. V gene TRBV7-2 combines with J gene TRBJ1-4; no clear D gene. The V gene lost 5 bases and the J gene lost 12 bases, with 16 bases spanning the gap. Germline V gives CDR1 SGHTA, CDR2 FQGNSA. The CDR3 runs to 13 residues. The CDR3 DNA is TGTGCCAGCAGCCGAGGCCCGATCGAGGAACTGTTTTTT. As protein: CASSRGPIEELFF.

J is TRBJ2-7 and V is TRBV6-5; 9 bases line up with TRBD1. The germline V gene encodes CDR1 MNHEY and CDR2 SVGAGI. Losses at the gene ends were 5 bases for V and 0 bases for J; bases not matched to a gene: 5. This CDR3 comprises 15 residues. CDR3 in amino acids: CASSKTGGASYEQYV. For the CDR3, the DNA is TGTGCCAGCAGTAAAACAGGGGGCGCCTCCTACGAGCAGTACGTC.

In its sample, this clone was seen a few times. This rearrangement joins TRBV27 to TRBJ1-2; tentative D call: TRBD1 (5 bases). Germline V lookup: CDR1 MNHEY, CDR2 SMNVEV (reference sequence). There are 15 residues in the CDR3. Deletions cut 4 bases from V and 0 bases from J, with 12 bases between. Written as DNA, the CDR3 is TGTGCCAGCAGTTCGTCGCGACAGTCTAACTATGGCTACACCTTC. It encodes CASSSSRQSNYGYTF.

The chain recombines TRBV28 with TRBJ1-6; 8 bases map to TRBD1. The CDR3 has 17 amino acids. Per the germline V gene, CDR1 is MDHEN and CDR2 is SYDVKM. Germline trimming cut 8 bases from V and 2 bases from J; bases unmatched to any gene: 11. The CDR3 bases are TGTGCCAGCCAACCCGGCGGGGGACAGGCCTATAATTCACCCCTCCACTTT. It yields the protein CASQPGGGQAYNSPLHF. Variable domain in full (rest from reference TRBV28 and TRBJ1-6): DVKVTQSSRYLVKRTGEKVFLECVQDMDHENMFWYRQDPGLGLRLIYFSYDVKMKEKGDIPEGYSVSREKKERFSLILESASTNQTSMYLCASQPGGGQAYNSPLHFGNGTRLTVT.

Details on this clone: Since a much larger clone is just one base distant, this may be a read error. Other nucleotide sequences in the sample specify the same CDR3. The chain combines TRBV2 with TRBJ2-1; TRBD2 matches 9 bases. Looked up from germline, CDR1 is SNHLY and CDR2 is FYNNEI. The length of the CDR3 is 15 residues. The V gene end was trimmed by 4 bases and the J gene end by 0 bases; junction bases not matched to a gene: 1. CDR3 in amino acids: CASSVSGSSYNEQFF. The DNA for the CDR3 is TGTGCCAGCAGTGTTAGCGGGAGCTCCTACAATGAGCAGTTCTTC.

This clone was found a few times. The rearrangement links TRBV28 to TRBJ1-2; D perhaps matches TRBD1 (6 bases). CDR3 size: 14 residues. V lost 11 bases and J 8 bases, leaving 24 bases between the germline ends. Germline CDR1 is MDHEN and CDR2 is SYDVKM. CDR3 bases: TGTGCCGGGACCGGTGGCGCCAGGGGAAGGGGCTACACCTTC. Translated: CAGTGGARGRGYTF.

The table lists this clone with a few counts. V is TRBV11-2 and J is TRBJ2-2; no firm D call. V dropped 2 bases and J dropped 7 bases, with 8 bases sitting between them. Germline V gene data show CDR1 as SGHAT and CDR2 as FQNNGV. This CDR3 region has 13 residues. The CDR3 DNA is TGTGCCAGCAGCTTACCTTCGGGCGGGGAGCTGTTTTTT. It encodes CASSLPSGGELFF.

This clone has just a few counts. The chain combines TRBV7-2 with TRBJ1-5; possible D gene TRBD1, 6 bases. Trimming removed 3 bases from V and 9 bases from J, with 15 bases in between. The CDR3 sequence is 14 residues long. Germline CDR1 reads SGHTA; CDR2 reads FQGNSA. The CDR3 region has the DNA TGTGCCAGCAGCTTCTCCACAGGGTGGTGGCCCCAGCATTTT. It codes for CASSFSTGWWPQHF.

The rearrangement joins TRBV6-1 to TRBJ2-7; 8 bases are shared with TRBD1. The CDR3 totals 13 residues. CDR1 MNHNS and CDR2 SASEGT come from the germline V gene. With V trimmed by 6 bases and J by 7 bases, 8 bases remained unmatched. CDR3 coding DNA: TGTGCCAGCAGCCGAGGACAGGGCCATGAGCAGTACGTC. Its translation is CASSRGQGHEQYV.

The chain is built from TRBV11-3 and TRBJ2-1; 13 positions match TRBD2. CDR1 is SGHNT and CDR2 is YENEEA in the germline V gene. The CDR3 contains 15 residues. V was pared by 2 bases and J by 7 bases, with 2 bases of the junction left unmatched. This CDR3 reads CASSLRLAGGNEQFF. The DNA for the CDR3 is TGTGCCAGCAGCTTAAGACTAGCGGGAGGAAATGAGCAGTTCTTC.

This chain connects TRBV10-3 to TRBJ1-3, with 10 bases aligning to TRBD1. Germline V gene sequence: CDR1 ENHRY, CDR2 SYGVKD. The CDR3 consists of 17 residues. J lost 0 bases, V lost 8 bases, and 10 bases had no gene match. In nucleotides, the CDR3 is TGTGCCATCTCTCCGGGACAGGGGATGAGCTCTGGAAACACCATATATTTT. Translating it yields CAISPGQGMSSGNTIYF.

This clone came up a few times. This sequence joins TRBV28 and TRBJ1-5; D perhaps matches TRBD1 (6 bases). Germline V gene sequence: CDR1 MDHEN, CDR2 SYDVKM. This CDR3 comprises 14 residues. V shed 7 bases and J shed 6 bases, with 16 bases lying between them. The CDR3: CASMDRLRTQPQHF. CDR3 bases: TGTGCCAGCATGGACAGATTAAGGACTCAGCCCCAGCATTTT.

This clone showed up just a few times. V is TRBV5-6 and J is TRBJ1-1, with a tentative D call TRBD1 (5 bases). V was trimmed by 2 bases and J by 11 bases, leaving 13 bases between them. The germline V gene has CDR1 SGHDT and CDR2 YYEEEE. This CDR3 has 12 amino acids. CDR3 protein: CASSFNQGWAFF. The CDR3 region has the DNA TGTGCCAGCAGCTTTAATCAGGGTTGGGCTTTCTTT.

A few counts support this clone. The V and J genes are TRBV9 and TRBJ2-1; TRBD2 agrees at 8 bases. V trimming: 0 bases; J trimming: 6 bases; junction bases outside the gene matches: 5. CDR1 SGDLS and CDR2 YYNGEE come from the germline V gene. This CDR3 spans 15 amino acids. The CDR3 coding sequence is TGTGCCAGCAGCGTAGCGGGGGGGCAAGGCAATGAGCAGTTCTTC. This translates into CASSVAGGQGNEQFF.

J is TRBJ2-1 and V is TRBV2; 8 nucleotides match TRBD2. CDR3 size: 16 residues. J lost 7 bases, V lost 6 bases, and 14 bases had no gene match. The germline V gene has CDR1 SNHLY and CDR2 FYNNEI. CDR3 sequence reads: CASSRRAPGGPNEQFF. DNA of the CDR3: TGTGCCAGCAGCCGTCGGGCCCCGGGGGGGCCTAATGAGCAGTTCTTC. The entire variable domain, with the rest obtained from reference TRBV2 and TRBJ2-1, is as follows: EPEVTQTPSHQVTQMGQEVILRCVPISNHLYFYWYRQILGQKVEFLVSFYNNEISEKSEIFDDQFSVERPDGSNFTLKIRSTKLEDSAMYFCASSRRAPGGPNEQFFGPGTRLTVL.

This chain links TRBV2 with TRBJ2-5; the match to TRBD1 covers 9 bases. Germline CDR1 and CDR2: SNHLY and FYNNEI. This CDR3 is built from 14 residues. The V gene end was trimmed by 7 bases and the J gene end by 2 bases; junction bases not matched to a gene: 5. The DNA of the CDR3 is TGTGCCAGCACCCGGGACAGGGTTCAAGAGACCCAGTACTTC. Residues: CASTRDRVQETQYF.

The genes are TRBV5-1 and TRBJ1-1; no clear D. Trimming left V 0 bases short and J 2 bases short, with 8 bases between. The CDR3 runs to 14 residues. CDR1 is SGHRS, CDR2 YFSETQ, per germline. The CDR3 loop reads CASSLDVENTEAFF. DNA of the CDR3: TGCGCCAGCAGCTTGGATGTGGAAAACACTGAAGCTTTCTTT.